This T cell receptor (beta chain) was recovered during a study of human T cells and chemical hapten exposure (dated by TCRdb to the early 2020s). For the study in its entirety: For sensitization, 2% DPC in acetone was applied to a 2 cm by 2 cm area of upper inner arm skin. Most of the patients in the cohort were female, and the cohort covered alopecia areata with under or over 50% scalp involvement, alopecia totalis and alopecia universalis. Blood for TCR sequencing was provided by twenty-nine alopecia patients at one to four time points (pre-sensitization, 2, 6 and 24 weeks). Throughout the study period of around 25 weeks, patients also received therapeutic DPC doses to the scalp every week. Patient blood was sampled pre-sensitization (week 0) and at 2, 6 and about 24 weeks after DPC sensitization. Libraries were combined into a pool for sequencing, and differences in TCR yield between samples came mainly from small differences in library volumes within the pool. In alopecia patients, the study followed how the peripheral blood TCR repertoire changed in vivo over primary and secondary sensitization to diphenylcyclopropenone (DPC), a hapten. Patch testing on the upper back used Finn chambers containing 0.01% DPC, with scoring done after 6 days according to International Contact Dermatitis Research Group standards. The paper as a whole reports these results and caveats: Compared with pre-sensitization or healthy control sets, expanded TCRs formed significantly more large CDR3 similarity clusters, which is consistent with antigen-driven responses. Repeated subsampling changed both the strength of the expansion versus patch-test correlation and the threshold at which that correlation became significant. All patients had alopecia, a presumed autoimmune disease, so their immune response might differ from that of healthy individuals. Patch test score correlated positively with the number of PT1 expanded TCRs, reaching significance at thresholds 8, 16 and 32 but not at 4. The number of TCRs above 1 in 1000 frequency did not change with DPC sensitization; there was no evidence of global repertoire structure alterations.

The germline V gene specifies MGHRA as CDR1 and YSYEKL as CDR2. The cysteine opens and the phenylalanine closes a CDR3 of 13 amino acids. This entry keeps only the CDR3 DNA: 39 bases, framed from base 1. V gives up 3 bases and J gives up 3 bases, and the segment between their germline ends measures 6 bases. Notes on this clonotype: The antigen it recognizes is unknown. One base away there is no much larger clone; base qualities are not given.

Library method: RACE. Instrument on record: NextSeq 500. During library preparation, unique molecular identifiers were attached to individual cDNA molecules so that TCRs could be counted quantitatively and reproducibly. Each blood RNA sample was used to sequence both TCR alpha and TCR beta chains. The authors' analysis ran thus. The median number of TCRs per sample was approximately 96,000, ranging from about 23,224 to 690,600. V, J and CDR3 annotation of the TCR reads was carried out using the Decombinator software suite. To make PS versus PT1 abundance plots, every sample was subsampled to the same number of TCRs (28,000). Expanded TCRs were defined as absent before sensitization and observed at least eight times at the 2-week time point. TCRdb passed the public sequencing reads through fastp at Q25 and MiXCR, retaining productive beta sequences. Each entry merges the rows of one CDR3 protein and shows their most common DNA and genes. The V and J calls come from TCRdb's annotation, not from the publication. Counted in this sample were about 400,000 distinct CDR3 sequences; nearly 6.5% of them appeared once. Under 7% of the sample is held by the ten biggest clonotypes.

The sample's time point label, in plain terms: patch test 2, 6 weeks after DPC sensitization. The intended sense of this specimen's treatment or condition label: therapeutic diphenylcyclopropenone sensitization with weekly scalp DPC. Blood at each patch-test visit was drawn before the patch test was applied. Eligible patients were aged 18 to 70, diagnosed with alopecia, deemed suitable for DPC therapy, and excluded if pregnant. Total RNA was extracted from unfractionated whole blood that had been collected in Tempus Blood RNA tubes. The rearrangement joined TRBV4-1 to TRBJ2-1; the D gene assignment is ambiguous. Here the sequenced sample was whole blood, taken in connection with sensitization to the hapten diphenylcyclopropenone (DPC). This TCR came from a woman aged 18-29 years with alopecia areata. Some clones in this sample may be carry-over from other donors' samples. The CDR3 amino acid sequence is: CASSQGNYNEQFF. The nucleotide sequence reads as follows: TGCGCCAGCAGCCAGGGCAACTACAATGAGCAGTTCTTC.